Presented here are 28 T cell receptor beta chains from one specimen sequenced in a study of blood T cell repertoires in COVID-19. Some clones are missing from TCRdb's copy, which holds only in-frame ones; the method was immunoSEQ multiplex PCR. This repertoire shows approximately 130,000 clones, approximately 85% found once; its top ten account for over 10%. Specimen: peripheral blood. The origin of the receptors is a human donor in a cohort sampled during active COVID-19.

This rearrangement joins TRBV11-2 to TRBJ2-7; tentatively, D is TRBD1 (5 bases). V lost 4 bases and J lost 9, with 16 bases in between. The CDR3 consists of 13 residues. Germline CDR1 and CDR2: SGHAT and FQNNGV. The CDR3 DNA sequence: TGTGCCAGCAGCTCCATAAGGACAAGACTGCAGTACTTC. As protein: CASSSIRTRLQYF.

A single count supports this clone. V usage is TRBV5-4 and J usage is TRBJ2-1; 7 bases are shared with TRBD2. Per germline, CDR1 SGHNT and CDR2 YYREEE (reference sequence). Losses at the gene ends were 0 bases for V and 6 bases for J; bases not matched to a gene: 6. There are 15 residues in the CDR3. CDR3 residues: CASSLGLAKFNEQFF. The CDR3 DNA reads as TGTGCCAGCAGCTTGGGACTAGCTAAGTTCAATGAGCAGTTCTTC. The whole variable domain, filled in from reference TRBV5-4 and TRBJ2-1, reads ETGVTQSPTHLIKTRGQQVTLRCSSQSGHNTVSWYQQALGQGPQFIFQYYREEENGRGNFPPRFSGLQFPNYSSELNVNALELDDSALYLCASSLGLAKFNEQFFGPGTRLTVL.

The CDR3 reads CASSQGQNGGYTF. CDR3 coding DNA: TGTGCCAGCAGCCAGGGACAAAACGGTGGCTACACCTTC. This chain joins TRBV7-9 and TRBJ1-2, with a weak D call TRBD1 (6 bases). The CDR3 extends over 13 amino acids. V was shortened by 5 bases and J by 7 bases, with 14 bases between the two germline ends. Looked up from germline, CDR1 is SEHNR and CDR2 is FQNEAQ (reference sequence). The full variable domain, rest sourced from reference TRBV7-9 and TRBJ1-2, is DTGVSQNPRHKITKRGQNVTFRCDPISEHNRLYWYRQTLGQGPEFLTYFQNEAQLEKSRLLSDRFSAERPKGSFSTLEIQRTEQGDSAMYLCASSQGQNGGYTFGSGTRLTVV.

The J gene is TRBJ2-7, the V gene TRBV5-6; 7 bases are a match to TRBD1. The V gene's germline CDR1 is SGHDT and CDR2 YYEEEE. The CDR3 length is 14 residues. Trimming took 7 bases from V and 0 from J; bases not matched to a gene: 7. The CDR3 region has the DNA TGTGCCAGCGGATGGACAGGAGGCTCCTACGAGCAGTACTTC. As protein: CASGWTGGSYEQYF.

The chain links TRBV15 to TRBJ1-1; D gene ambiguous. CDR1 is LNHNV and CDR2 is YYDKDF in the germline V gene (reference sequence). V lost 1 base and J 5 bases, leaving 8 bases between the germline ends. This CDR3 has 13 residues. CDR3: CATSRGGETEAFF. The CDR3 nucleotides are TGTGCCACCAGCAGAGGAGGAGAAACTGAAGCTTTCTTT.

The chain combines TRBV4-2 with TRBJ2-7; a possible D gene is TRBD1 (6 bases). Trimming pared 4 bases from V and 3 bases from J, leaving 19 bases between. Germline V gene lookup returns CDR1 LGHNA and CDR2 YNFKEQ. This CDR3 spans 16 amino acids. The CDR3 sequence is CASSPNPGQLLYEQYF. The CDR3 nucleotides are TGTGCCAGCAGCCCTAACCCAGGACAGCTCCTCTACGAGCAGTACTTC.

The chain is built from TRBV19 and TRBJ2-3; weak D call: TRBD2 (5 bases). Germline loops: CDR1 LNHDA, CDR2 SQIVND (reference sequence). V was cut by 2 bases and J by 2 bases, with 8 bases left in between. This CDR3 has 14 amino acids. In DNA, the CDR3 is TGTGCCAGTAGTATAATGGGAGCCACAGATACGCAGTATTTT. Translated, it gives CASSIMGATDTQYF.

This chain connects TRBV7-2 to TRBJ1-5; no reliable D call. The germline V gene has CDR1 SGHTA and CDR2 FQGNSA. Trimming cost V 2 bases and J 1 base, with 9 bases left between them. The CDR3 length is 15 residues. CDR3 DNA sequence: TGTGCCAGCAGCTTATCGTACGCGAGCAATCAGCCCCAGCATTTT. This translates into CASSLSYASNQPQHF.

The genes are TRBV6-6 and TRBJ1-2; D gene uncertain. Trimming left V 2 bases short and J 7 bases short, with 11 bases between. CDR3 length: 13 amino acids. Germline CDR1 reads MNHNY; CDR2 reads SVGAGI (reference sequence). The CDR3 DNA reads TGTGCCAGCAGTTACCGACGGGAGGGTGGCTACACCTTC. Translated: CASSYRREGGYTF.

The rearrangement links TRBV3-1 (or the pseudogene TRBV3-2) to TRBJ2-5; D call uncertain. Trimming removed 3 bases from V and 3 bases from J, with 8 bases in between. There are 13 residues in the CDR3. Per germline, CDR1 LGHDT and CDR2 YNNKEL (reference sequence). The CDR3: CASSQRNEETQYF. The CDR3, as DNA: TGTGCCAGCAGCCAGCGGAACGAAGAGACCCAGTACTTC.

This clone came up a few times. V usage is TRBV15 and J usage is TRBJ1-2; D is undetermined. V was shortened by 0 bases and J by 6 bases, with 11 bases between the two germline ends. The CDR3 extends over 14 amino acids. Germline V gene sequence: CDR1 LNHNV, CDR2 YYDKDF (reference sequence). The CDR3 coding sequence is TGTGCCACCAGCAGAGACGGAGGTGGGAATGGCTACACCTTC. Its translation is CATSRDGGGNGYTF.

This rearrangement joins TRBV4-1 to TRBJ2-3; tentative D call: TRBD2 (6 bases). This CDR3 spans 17 amino acids. Trimming left V 0 bases short and J 9 bases short, with 22 bases between. Germline V gene lookup returns CDR1 MGHRA and CDR2 YSYEKL. CDR3 nucleotide sequence: TGCGCCAGCAGCCAAGAGGGTCTAGAGGAGATGGGAGGCACGCAGTATTTT. Its translation: CASSQEGLEEMGGTQYF.

The chain recombines TRBV15 with TRBJ1-1; no firm D call. V dropped 5 bases and J dropped 3 bases, with 22 bases sitting between them. This CDR3 has 17 residues. CDR1 is LNHNV and CDR2 is YYDKDF in the germline V gene (reference sequence). This CDR3 reads CATSGDRGLGSDTEAFF. In DNA, the CDR3 is TGTGCCACCAGCGGCGACCGCGGGCTGGGGAGCGACACTGAAGCTTTCTTT. Complete variable domain (other parts from reference TRBV15 and TRBJ1-1): DAMVIQNPRYQVTQFGKPVTLSCSQTLNHNVMYWYQQKSSQAPKLLFHYYDKDFNNEADTPDNFQSRRPNTSFCFLDIRSPGLGDTAMYLCATSGDRGLGSDTEAFFGQGTRLTVV.

The chain couples TRBV29-1 to TRBJ2-7; no definite D call. Deletions cut 5 bases from V and 3 bases from J, with 8 bases between. Germline lookup yields CDR1 SQVTM and CDR2 ANQGSEA. This CDR3 contains 11 residues. The CDR3: CSVTVSYEQYF. The CDR3 nucleotides are TGCAGCGTTACAGTAAGCTACGAGCAGTACTTC.

This rearrangement joins TRBV4-2 to TRBJ2-4; 12 bases match TRBD2. Trimming took 1 base from V and 1 from J; bases not matched to a gene: 8. There are 19 residues in the CDR3. From germline, CDR1 is LGHNA and CDR2 YNFKEQ. CDR3 nucleotides: TGTGCCAGCAGCCAAGCTACCGGGACTAGCGGGCCGGCCAAAAACATTCAGTACTTC. Translated: CASSQATGTSGPAKNIQYF.

This clone was observed a single time. The J gene is TRBJ2-7, the V gene TRBV12-3 or TRBV12-4; unclear D gene. V was shortened by 6 bases and J by 3 bases, with 6 bases between the two germline ends. This CDR3 contains 11 residues. CDR3 in amino acids: CASSRNYEQYF. The DNA of the CDR3 is TGTGCCAGCAGCCGTAACTACGAGCAGTACTTC.

The chain is built from TRBV3-1 (or the pseudogene TRBV3-2) and TRBJ1-2, with TRBD1 identical over 8 bases. CDR3 length: 15 residues. The V segment lost 5 bases and the J segment 6 bases; nucleotides outside the gene matches: 11. Looked up from germline, CDR1 is LGHDT and CDR2 is YNNKEL (reference sequence). The CDR3 reads CASSSLSGGENGYTF. In nucleotides, the CDR3 is TGTGCCAGCAGCAGTTTGTCAGGGGGCGAAAATGGCTACACCTTC.

This clone was counted a single time. The gene calls are TRBV12-5 and TRBJ1-4, with 7 nucleotides matching TRBD1. The length of the CDR3 is 15 residues. Looked up from germline, CDR1 is LGHNT and CDR2 is FRNRAP. The J segment lost 7 bases and the V segment lost 5 bases, leaving 10 bases of the junction unmatched. CDR3 amino acids: CASGPGQAITEKLFF. CDR3 bases: TGTGCTAGTGGTCCCGGACAGGCGATAACTGAAAAACTGTTTTTT.

V is TRBV30 and J is TRBJ1-6; D is undetermined. There are 13 residues in the CDR3. From germline, CDR1 is GTSNPN and CDR2 SVGIG (reference sequence). Trimming stripped 0 bases from V and 9 bases from J, with 9 bases between. Written as DNA, the CDR3 is TGTGCCTGGAGTGTTGAGGATGCTTCACCCCTCCACTTT. As protein: CAWSVEDASPLHF.

This chain connects TRBV11-2 to TRBJ1-6, with 7 nucleotides matching TRBD1. The V gene end was trimmed by 0 bases and the J gene end by 9 bases; junction bases not matched to a gene: 11. Germline V lookup: CDR1 SGHAT, CDR2 FQNNGV. CDR3 size: 17 residues. CDR3 sequence reads: CASSLDRVGGARSPLHF. The CDR3 DNA is TGTGCCAGCAGCTTAGATCGGGTAGGGGGCGCACGTTCACCCCTCCACTTT.

V usage is TRBV3-1 (or the pseudogene TRBV3-2) and J usage is TRBJ1-3; no clear D. Germline V lookup: CDR1 LGHDT, CDR2 YNNKEL (reference sequence). The CDR3 is 16 amino acids. The V end was cut by 2 bases, the J end by 0 bases, with 11 bases between. The CDR3 DNA follows: TGTGCCAGCAGCCAACGCCGGGGAAGCTCTGGAAACACCATATATTTT. It codes for CASSQRRGSSGNTIYF.

This CDR3 reads CASSLGQLSMNTEAFF. CDR3 nucleotides: TGTGCCAGCTCGTTGGGGCAGCTTTCTATGAACACTGAAGCTTTCTTT. The chain is built from TRBV18 and TRBJ1-1; maybe TRBD1 (5 bases). V lost 6 bases and J lost 0, with 17 bases in between. The length of the CDR3 is 16 residues. Germline values: CDR1 KGHSH, CDR2 LQKENI.

The rearrangement joins TRBV27 to TRBJ2-1; TRBD1 matches 10 bases. V gave up 5 bases and J gave up 3 bases; unmatched junction bases: 7. The length of the CDR3 is 16 residues. CDR1 and CDR2 from the germline V gene are MNHEY and SMNVEV (reference sequence). Here the CDR3 DNA reads TGTGCCAGCAGTCATTCCGGGACAGGGGTCTACAATGAGCAGTTCTTC. This translates into CASSHSGTGVYNEQFF.

This sequence joins TRBV10-3 and TRBJ1-5; D ambiguous. V lost 10 bases and J lost 0, with 19 bases in between. Germline V lookup: CDR1 ENHRY, CDR2 SYGVKD. The length of the CDR3 is 16 residues. The CDR3 region is CATTRGSGDSNQPQHF. In DNA, the CDR3 is TGTGCCACCACCCGAGGTTCGGGAGATAGCAATCAGCCCCAGCATTTT.

The rearrangement uses TRBV27 and TRBJ1-1; TRBD1 agrees at 7 bases. The germline CDR1 and CDR2 sequences are MNHEY and SMNVEV (reference sequence). V trimming: 2 bases; J trimming: 4 bases; junction bases outside the gene matches: 4. The CDR3 loop spans 14 amino acids. The CDR3 is CASSLEGGLTEAFF. DNA for the CDR3: TGTGCCAGCAGTTTAGAAGGGGGCCTCACTGAAGCTTTCTTT.

This clone was seen only a few times. The chain joins TRBV7-9 to TRBJ2-2; D is unresolved. This CDR3 spans 14 amino acids. V lost 3 bases and J 2 bases, leaving 7 bases between the germline ends. Germline CDR1 and CDR2: SEHNR and FQNEAQ (reference sequence). In nucleotides, the CDR3 is TGTGCCAGCAGCTTGAGGTCCAACACCGGGGAGCTGTTTTTT. It codes for CASSLRSNTGELFF.

This clone was observed once. V is TRBV30 and J is TRBJ1-4, with 10 bases matching TRBD1. From germline, CDR1 is GTSNPN and CDR2 SVGIG (reference sequence). With 5 bases clipped from V and 7 bases from J, the junction kept 4 bases outside the gene matches. The CDR3 has 13 residues. CDR3 nucleotide sequence: TGTGCCTGGGCCCGGGACAGGGGTGAAAAACTGTTTTTT. This codes for CAWARDRGEKLFF.

As regards this clone: An end of the junction differs from the germline gene, which may be a read error. The chain joins TRBV6-5 to TRBJ1-2, with D possibly being TRBD1 (6 bases). The CDR3 totals 13 residues. Germline lookup yields CDR1 MNHEY and CDR2 SVGAGI. CDR3 in amino acids: CASSRGSKYGYTF. CDR3 DNA: TGTGCCAGCTCTAGGGGGTCTAAATATGGCTACACCTTC.